A single sample gave rise to the 17 T cell receptor beta chains below, sequenced in a study of cytomegalovirus exposure and HLA in healthy donors. Primers: 60 Vbeta forward and 13 Jbeta reverse. Method: immunoSEQ multiplex PCR; TCRdb's copy keeps in-frame clones and lacks some. The sample lists around 140,000 clones, 78% occurring once. Sample: PBMCs. The receptors were gathered from a woman between 18 and 29 years old in good health and CMV-seropositive.

The chain employs TRBV6-7 and TRBJ2-6; 12 positions match TRBD2. TRBV6-7 is flagged as an ORF with uncertain function. CDR3 length: 17 residues. J gave up 0 bases and V 5 bases, and 2 bases lay outside the gene matches. CDR3 region: CASSPLAGGSGANVLTF. CDR3 DNA sequence: TGTGCCAGCAGTCCACTAGCGGGGGGCTCTGGGGCCAACGTCCTGACTTTC.

This chain joins TRBV28 and TRBJ2-2; D is ambiguous. Trimming stripped 9 bases from V and 6 bases from J, with 14 bases between. The CDR3 extends over 13 amino acids. Germline-derived CDR1 and CDR2 are MDHEN and SYDVKM. CDR3 in DNA: TGTGCCAGTATACCACAGTTATCCGGGGAGCTGTTTTTT. It encodes CASIPQLSGELFF. The full variable domain, in which reference TRBV28 and TRBJ2-2 provide the parts outside the CDR3, is DVKVTQSSRYLVKRTGEKVFLECVQDMDHENMFWYRQDPGLGLRLIYFSYDVKMKEKGDIPEGYSVSREKKERFSLILESASTNQTSMYLCASIPQLSGELFFGEGSRLTVL.

DNA for the CDR3: TGTGCCAGCAGCTTTACAGGGGCCGCGAATTCACCCCTCCACTTT. Its translation is CASSFTGAANSPLHF. This chain uses TRBV5-6 with TRBJ1-6; 7 nucleotides agree with TRBD1. V trimming: 2 bases; J trimming: 7 bases; junction bases outside the gene matches: 6. Per the germline V gene, CDR1 is SGHDT and CDR2 is YYEEEE. There are 15 residues in the CDR3.

J is TRBJ2-1 and V is TRBV30; D call uncertain. Trimming removed 0 bases from V and 5 bases from J, with 8 bases in between. Germline V gene sequence: CDR1 GTSNPN, CDR2 SVGIG (reference sequence). CDR3 length: 13 residues. The DNA for the CDR3 is TGTGCCTGGAGTGTGGCCACCCACAATGAGCAGTTCTTC. Protein sequence: CAWSVATHNEQFF. Drawing the rest from reference TRBV30 and TRBJ2-1, the complete variable domain is SQTIHQWPATLVQPVGSPLSLECTVEGTSNPNLYWYRQAAGRGLQLLFYSVGIGQISSEVPQNLSASRPQDRQFILSSKKLLLSDSGFYLCAWSVATHNEQFFGPGTRLTVL.

The V call is TRBV21-1, the J call TRBJ2-2; the DNA was not used to check the table's D call, TRBD2. TRBV21-1 is classified as a pseudogene. The length of the CDR3 is 15 residues. As DNA, the CDR3 is TGTGCCAGCAGCCCGTGCGCGGGGGGGACCGGGGAGCTGTTTTTT. Protein sequence: CASSPCAGGTGELFF.

The V gene is TRBV11-2, the J gene TRBJ2-1, with D possibly being TRBD2 (6 bases). Deletions cut 5 bases from V and 0 bases from J, with 14 bases between. CDR3 length: 16 amino acids. Germline V gives CDR1 SGHAT, CDR2 FQNNGV. CDR3 in amino acids: CASSPRDSSSYNEQFF. DNA of the CDR3: TGTGCCAGCAGCCCCCGGGACTCGAGCTCCTACAATGAGCAGTTCTTC.

This clone was picked up a small number of times. V is TRBV5-6 and J is TRBJ2-6; TRBD1 might be the D (6 bases). This CDR3 has 17 amino acids. V was trimmed by 1 base and J by 0 bases, leaving 11 bases between them. Per germline, CDR1 SGHDT and CDR2 YYEEEE. This chain's CDR3 is CASSLTGLYSGANVLTF. In DNA form, the CDR3 reads TGTGCCAGCAGCTTGACAGGGTTATACTCTGGGGCCAACGTCCTGACTTTC. Variable domain in full (rest from reference TRBV5-6 and TRBJ2-6): DAGVTQSPTHLIKTRGQQVTLRCSPKSGHDTVSWYQQALGQGPQFIFQYYEEEERQRGNFPDRFSGHQFPNYSSELNVNALLLGDSALYLCASSLTGLYSGANVLTFGAGSRLTVL.

For this clone: A read error may produce the germline difference seen at one junction end. The chain carries TRBV11-2 and TRBJ1-2; maybe TRBD1 (5 bases). This CDR3 spans 14 amino acids. Germline V gene sequence: CDR1 SGHAT, CDR2 FQNNGV. CDR3 amino acids: CASSLERGLDGYTF. Here the CDR3 DNA reads TGTGCCAGCAGCCTAGAAAGGGGATTGGATGGCTACACCTTC.

The chain links TRBV18 to TRBJ1-1; 11 bases agree with TRBD1. This CDR3 region has 18 residues. The V and J ends lost 3 bases and 4 bases, in that order; junction bases with no gene match: 13. Germline V CDR1 and CDR2: KGHSH, LQKENI. CDR3 loop: CASSPLAGTGGKGTEAFF. The CDR3 DNA follows: TGTGCCAGCTCACCTCTCGCCGGGACAGGGGGGAAAGGCACTGAAGCTTTCTTT.

The rearrangement uses TRBV30 and TRBJ2-2, with TRBD1 matching 7 bases. V lost 4 bases, J lost 1 base, and 6 bases stayed unmatched. The CDR3 loop spans 15 amino acids. The germline V gene has CDR1 GTSNPN and CDR2 SVGIG (reference sequence). CDR3 residues: CAWTKDRLNTGELFF. DNA for the CDR3: TGTGCCTGGACCAAGGACAGGCTGAACACCGGGGAGCTGTTTTTT.

The chain has TRBV18 and TRBJ1-2, with TRBD1 identical over 12 bases. The germline V gene has CDR1 KGHSH and CDR2 LQKENI. Unmatched junction bases numbered 1, after V lost 2 bases and J lost 6 bases. This CDR3 comprises 14 residues. CDR3 region: CASSPGTGGNGYTF. The CDR3 DNA reads as TGTGCCAGCTCACCAGGGACAGGGGGCAATGGCTACACCTTC.

The chain has TRBV19 and TRBJ2-2; 8 bases are shared with TRBD1. The CDR3 is made up of 17 amino acids. J gave up 0 bases and V 3 bases, and 6 bases lay outside the gene matches. CDR1 and CDR2 (germline): LNHDA, SQIVND (reference sequence). In DNA form, the CDR3 reads TGTGCCAGTAGTATCCCCCAGGGGGCGACGAACACCGGGGAGCTGTTTTTT. Amino acid sequence: CASSIPQGATNTGELFF.

V and J are TRBV5-1 and TRBJ1-2, with D tentatively TRBD1 (6 bases). Germline CDR1 SGHRS, CDR2 YFSETQ. Trimming took 2 bases from V and 7 from J, leaving 15 bases between them. The CDR3 runs to 14 residues. DNA of the CDR3: TGCGCCAGCAGCTTACAGGGTACAGTAAGTGGCTACACCTTC. Its protein is CASSLQGTVSGYTF.

J is TRBJ1-2 and V is TRBV15, with unresolved D. V lost 1 base, J lost 8 bases, and 20 bases lay in between. The germline CDR1 and CDR2 sequences are LNHNV and YYDKDF (reference sequence). The CDR3 has 16 residues. CDR3 sequence reads: CATSRGGGIEASGYTF. CDR3 coding DNA: TGTGCCACCAGCAGAGGAGGAGGAATTGAAGCGAGCGGCTACACCTTC.

This rearrangement joins TRBV11-2 to TRBJ2-1; possible D gene TRBD1, 5 bases. Germline assignment: CDR1 SGHAT and CDR2 FQNNGV. Trimming shortened V by 3 bases and J by 5 bases, and 11 bases separated the two germline ends. CDR3 length: 14 amino acids. CDR3 sequence: CASSFLGLNNEQFF. The CDR3 region has the DNA TGTGCCAGCAGCTTTCTGGGGCTGAACAATGAGCAGTTCTTC.

The chain employs TRBV7-8 and TRBJ1-4, with D perhaps TRBD1 (6 bases). The germline V gene encodes CDR1 SGHVS and CDR2 FQNEAQ. This CDR3 has 14 amino acids. V was clipped by 4 bases and J by 10 bases, with 16 bases between them. The CDR3 loop reads CASSSTEGRGKLFF. CDR3 in DNA: TGTGCCAGCAGCTCGACAGAGGGCAGGGGAAAACTGTTTTTT.

V is TRBV29-1 and J is TRBJ2-7, with TRBD1 matching 7 bases. CDR1 SQVTM and CDR2 ANQGSEA come from the germline V gene. The CDR3 has 13 residues. V was pared by 4 bases and J by 3 bases, with 6 bases of the junction left unmatched. The CDR3 nucleotides read TGCAGCGTTGCGGAACAGGGGTACTACGAGCAGTACTTC. It yields the protein CSVAEQGYYEQYF.